This TCR beta chain was identified during a study of cytomegalovirus exposure and HLA in healthy donors. The study's findings and limits: A later analysis linked a missense variant in DCLRE1C to the trimming of TCR beta V and J genes. As a later analysis revealed, the rate of TCR association differed by HLA locus, with DRB1 most and HLA-C fewest. In a later analysis, parvovirus B19, influenza, CMV and Epstein-Barr virus appeared linked to several top co-occurrence clusters.

Germline values: CDR1 SGDLS, CDR2 YYNGEE. V was trimmed by 0 bases and J by 7 bases, leaving 8 bases between them. The CDR3 consists of 13 residues. The PCR was carried out with 60 Vbeta primers and 13 Jbeta primers. Original processing methods: Around 76 million unique TCR beta chains, roughly 10 million shared, were counted in a later analysis. Clones were read by immunoSEQ multiplex PCR, and TCRdb kept only the in-frame ones, dropping some. That table is the source of V, J and clone size, and D and trimming were worked out from the DNA. This table has about 140,000 clones, 70% to 80% appearing once. Notes on this clone: The antigen remains unidentified.

The specimen was PBMCs. This clonotype was obtained from a woman aged 40 to 50 in good health and CMV-seropositive. The chain employs TRBV9 and TRBJ1-3; possible D gene TRBD1, 6 bases. The CDR3: CASSVERGNTIYF. The CDR3 region has the DNA TGTGCCAGCAGCGTAGAAAGGGGGAACACCATATATTTT. The full variable domain, completed using reference TRBV9 and TRBJ1-3, is DSGVTQTPKHLITATGQRVTLRCSPRSGDLSVYWYQQSLDQGLQFLIQYYNGEERAKGNILERFSAQQFPDLHSELNLSSLELGDSALYFCASSVERGNTIYFGEGSWLTVV.